This T cell receptor (beta chain) was documented in a study of blood T cells in healthy people across ages. Study-level background: Researchers report that template switching captured about one barcoded beta molecule per two T cells. General study points: Naive CD4+ cells and diversity were both higher in long-lived donors than in aged donors.

This clonotype was seen repeatedly, ten times or more. Antigen unknown. For the second PCR, which ran for about 6 to 11 cycles, a sample-barcoded 5' primer and a J-beta primer mix were used. TCRdb redid the calling of the 5' RACE reads with MiXCR, one entry per CDR3 protein. The sample holds about 780,000 distinct CDR3 sequences, more than 35% seen once. Trimming cost V 10 bases and J 5 bases, with 14 bases left between them. This CDR3 region has 13 residues. The germline gives CDR1 KGHDR, CDR2 SFDVKD. The TCR originated in an elderly man in good health. This chain connects TRBV24-1 to TRBJ1-5; D is ambiguous. What was sequenced was blood. In DNA form, the CDR3 reads TGTGCCACGACGGACCGGGGAGATCAGCCCCAGCATTTT. Translating gives CATTDRGDQPQHF.